This paragraph covers one T cell receptor (beta chain) sequence. This entry comes from a study of shared clonotypes between healthy human individuals. Repertoires were generated with immunoSEQ multiplex PCR, while TCRdb's copy carries only in-frame clones and drops some. The data contain about 2.4 million clones, roughly 93% of them seen just once; the ten biggest clones take up roughly 0.36%. The CDR3 covers 14 residues. The germline gives CDR1 KGHSH, CDR2 LQKENI. V lost 6 bases and J 16 bases, leaving 25 bases between the germline ends. This sequence originates from a man aged 18 to 30 in good health. Some clones in this sample may be carry-over from other donors' samples. The rearrangement uses TRBV18 and TRBJ1-5, with D possibly matching TRBD1 (6 bases). Specimen: naive CD4+ T cells from PBMCs. The subset denotes: CD45RA+ positively selected. The CDR3 loop is CASSPGQPNILIHF. CDR3 nucleotides: TGTGCCAGCTCGCCTGGACAGCCGAATATTCTCATACATTTT.